This T cell receptor beta chain was identified during a study of cytomegalovirus exposure and HLA in healthy donors. Study-level background: As released early, the data held about 85 million unique TCRs from HLA-typed donors. Overall study results and limits: Fewer N-insertions (relative to the roughly 730-donor mean) were reportedly seen in an Asian-associated ancestry cluster in a later analysis. Across HLA loci, a later analysis found differing TCR association rates, with DRB1 most and HLA-C fewest. Apparent HLA restriction characterized most CMV-associated TCR beta chains in a later analysis.

This CDR3 contains 16 residues. Germline assignment: CDR1 GTSNPN and CDR2 SVGIG (reference sequence). Trimming left V 2 bases short and J 0 bases short, with 17 bases between. The PCR was carried out with 60 Vbeta primers and 13 Jbeta primers. Profiled with immunoSEQ multiplex PCR; TCRdb holds only in-frame clones, not every one. The data hold around 200,000 clones, with around four fifths observed a single time. With respect to this clone: Its antigen is still unknown.

This clonotype originated in a woman in her thirties or forties in good health and CMV-seronegative. The V gene is TRBV30, the J gene TRBJ2-7; D might be TRBD1 (5 bases). The sample taken for sequencing was PBMCs. The CDR3 reads CAWSSRRQLSSYEQYF. CDR3 nucleotides: TGTGCCTGGAGTAGTAGGAGACAGCTGAGCTCCTACGAGCAGTACTTC.